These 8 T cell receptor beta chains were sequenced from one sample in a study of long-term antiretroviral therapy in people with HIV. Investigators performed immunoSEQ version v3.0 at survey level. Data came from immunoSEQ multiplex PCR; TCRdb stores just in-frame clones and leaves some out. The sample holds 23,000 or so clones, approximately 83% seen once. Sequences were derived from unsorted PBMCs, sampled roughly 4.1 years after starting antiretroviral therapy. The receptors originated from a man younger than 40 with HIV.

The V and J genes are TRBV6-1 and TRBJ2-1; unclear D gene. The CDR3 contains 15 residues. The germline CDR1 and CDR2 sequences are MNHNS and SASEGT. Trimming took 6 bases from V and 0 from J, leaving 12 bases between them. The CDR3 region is CASRVDSSSYNEQFF. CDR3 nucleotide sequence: TGTGCCAGCAGGGTTGACTCCAGCTCCTACAATGAGCAGTTCTTC.

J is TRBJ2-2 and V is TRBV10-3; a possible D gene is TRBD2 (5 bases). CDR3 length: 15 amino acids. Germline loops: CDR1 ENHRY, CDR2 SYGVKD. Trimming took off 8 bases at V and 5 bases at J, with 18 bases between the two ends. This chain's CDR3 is CAILRAQSGTGELFF. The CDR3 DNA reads TGTGCCATCCTCCGGGCCCAGTCGGGGACCGGGGAGCTGTTTTTT.

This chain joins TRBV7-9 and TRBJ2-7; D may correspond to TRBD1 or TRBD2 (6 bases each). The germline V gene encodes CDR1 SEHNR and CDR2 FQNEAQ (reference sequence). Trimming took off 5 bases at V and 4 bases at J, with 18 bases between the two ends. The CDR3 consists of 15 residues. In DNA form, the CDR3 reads TGTGCCAGCAGCCACCTGGTAGGGGGGATTTACGAGCAGTACTTC. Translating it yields CASSHLVGGIYEQYF.

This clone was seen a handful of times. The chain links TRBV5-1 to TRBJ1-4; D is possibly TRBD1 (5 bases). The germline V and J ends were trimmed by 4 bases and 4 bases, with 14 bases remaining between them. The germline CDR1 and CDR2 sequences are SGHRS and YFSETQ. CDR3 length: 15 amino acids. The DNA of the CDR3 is TGCGCCAGCAGCCTAGGGACGGGTGTTAATGAAAAACTGTTTTTT. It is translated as CASSLGTGVNEKLFF. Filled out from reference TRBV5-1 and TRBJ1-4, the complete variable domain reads KAGVTQTPRYLIKTRGQQVTLSCSPISGHRSVSWYQQTPGQGLQFLFEYFSETQRNKGNFPGRFSGRQFSNSRSEMNVSTLELGDSALYLCASSLGTGVNEKLFFGSGTQLSVL.

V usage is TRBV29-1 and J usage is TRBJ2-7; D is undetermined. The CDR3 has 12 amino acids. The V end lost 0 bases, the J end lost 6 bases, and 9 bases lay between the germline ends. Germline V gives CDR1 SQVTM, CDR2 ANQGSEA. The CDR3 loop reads CSVEEPRSEQYF. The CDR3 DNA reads TGCAGCGTTGAAGAGCCCCGTTCCGAGCAGTACTTC.

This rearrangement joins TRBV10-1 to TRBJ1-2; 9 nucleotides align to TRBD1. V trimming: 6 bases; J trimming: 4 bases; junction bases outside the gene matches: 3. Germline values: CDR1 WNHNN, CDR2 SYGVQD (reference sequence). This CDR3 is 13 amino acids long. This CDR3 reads CASRPGQGYGYTF. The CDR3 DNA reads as TGCGCCAGCAGACCGGGACAGGGCTATGGCTACACCTTC.

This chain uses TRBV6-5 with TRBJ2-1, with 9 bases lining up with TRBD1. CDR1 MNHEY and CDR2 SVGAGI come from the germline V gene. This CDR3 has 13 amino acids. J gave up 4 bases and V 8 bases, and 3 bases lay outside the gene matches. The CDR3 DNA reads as TGTGCCAGCGGACAGGGGTCGTACAATGAGCAGTTCTTC. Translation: CASGQGSYNEQFF.

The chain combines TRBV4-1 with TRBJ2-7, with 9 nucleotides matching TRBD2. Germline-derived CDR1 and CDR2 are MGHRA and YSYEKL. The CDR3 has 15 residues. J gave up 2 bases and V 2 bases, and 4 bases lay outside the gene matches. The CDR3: CASSQRLAATYEQYF. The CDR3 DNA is TGCGCCAGCAGCCAACGACTAGCGGCAACCTACGAGCAGTACTTC.